This T cell receptor beta chain was recovered during a study of blood T cell repertoires in COVID-19. Looking at the study overall: T cells, B-cell-depleted T cells, or PBMCs provided the cDNA or gDNA that served as material.

Profiled with immunoSEQ multiplex PCR; TCRdb holds only in-frame clones, not every one. This table holds tens of thousands of clones, 87% found once. Sequenced: peripheral blood. The clonotype was recovered from a man aged 50 to 60 with active COVID-19.

In DNA, the CDR3 is TGTGCCAGCTCGAGGCAGAATGAAGCTTTCTTT. It encodes CASSRQNEAFF. The genes are TRBV18 and TRBJ1-1; no firm D call. Trimming took 6 bases from V and 7 from J, leaving 9 bases between them. The CDR3 has 11 residues. Germline V lookup: CDR1 KGHSH, CDR2 LQKENI. The full variable domain, rest sourced from reference TRBV18 and TRBJ1-1, is NAGVMQNPRHLVRRRGQEARLRCSPMKGHSHVYWYRQLPEEGLKFMVYLQKENIIDESGMPKERFSAEFPKEGPSILRIQQVVRGDSAAYFCASSRQNEAFFGQGTRLTVV.